The 13 T cell receptor beta chains presented below share a single source sample, sequenced in a study of shared clonotypes between healthy human individuals. Naive CD8 cells lacked CD45RO and underwent positive selection for CCR7, leaving out terminally differentiated effector memory CD45RA+ cells. Only in-frame clones appear in the TCRdb table, and some are missing; sequencing was by immunoSEQ multiplex PCR. The table lists over 750,000 clones, about 97% of them singletons. The sequencing input was naive CD8+ T cells sorted from blood. The receptors derive from a man aged 30 to 39 in good health.

The chain joins TRBV5-5 to TRBJ2-7; possible D gene TRBD1, 5 bases. Per the germline V gene, CDR1 is SGHKS and CDR2 is YYEKEE (reference sequence). The CDR3 loop spans 14 amino acids. The V end was cut by 0 bases, the J end by 1 base, with 8 bases between. CDR3 protein: CASSLGQSSYEQYF. CDR3 DNA sequence: TGTGCCAGCAGCTTGGGACAGAGTTCCTACGAGCAGTACTTC.

Comments on this clone: The same CDR3 can be traced to other DNA sequences in this sample. J is TRBJ2-1 and V is TRBV20-1; D is unclear. Germline lookup yields CDR1 DFQATT and CDR2 SNEGSKA (reference sequence). This CDR3 region has 11 residues. V dropped 5 bases and J dropped 5 bases, with 7 bases sitting between them. The CDR3, as DNA: TGCAGTGCTTATAGGGACAATGAGCAGTTCTTC. Its translation is CSAYRDNEQFF.

In the case of this clone: This sample also contains other DNA sequences that code for the same CDR3. This chain uses TRBV11-2 with TRBJ2-1; D is undetermined. Germline loops: CDR1 SGHAT, CDR2 FQNNGV. This CDR3 comprises 11 residues. Trimming left V 6 bases short and J 4 bases short, with 4 bases between. The CDR3 region is CASRSYNEQFF. The CDR3 DNA sequence: TGTGCCAGCAGGTCATACAATGAGCAGTTCTTC.

The table lists this clone with a count of one. The rearrangement uses TRBV7-2 and TRBJ2-3; the match to TRBD1 covers 8 bases. This CDR3 is built from 16 residues. The V gene's germline CDR1 is SGHTA and CDR2 FQGNSA. V shed 5 bases, J shed 3 bases, and the junction held 10 bases outside the gene matches. CDR3 nucleotides: TGTGCCAGCAGCGGAGGGACAGGCCCACAGACAGATACGCAGTATTTT. Its translation: CASSGGTGPQTDTQYF.

The rearrangement joins TRBV6-1 to TRBJ2-7; TRBD1 aligns across 7 bases. The CDR3 contains 15 residues. V lost 1 base, J lost 1 base, and 4 bases stayed unmatched. Germline CDR1 is MNHNS and CDR2 is SASEGT. The CDR3 DNA reads TGTGCCAGCAGTGAAGAAGGGACAGCGTCCTACGAGCAGTACTTC. It specifies CASSEEGTASYEQYF.

This clone came up a few times. This chain connects TRBV7-8 to TRBJ1-5, with D perhaps matching TRBD1 (5 bases). CDR3 length: 15 residues. Germline V gives CDR1 SGHVS, CDR2 FQNEAQ. Trimming pared 3 bases from V and 5 bases from J, leaving 14 bases between. The CDR3 loop reads CASSLAAGSYQPQHF. The CDR3 DNA is TGTGCCAGCAGCTTGGCCGCAGGGTCTTATCAGCCCCAGCATTTT.

The rearrangement joins TRBV5-1 to TRBJ1-4; 8 bases align to TRBD1. The CDR3 contains 15 residues. With V trimmed by 2 bases and J by 8 bases, 8 bases remained unmatched. In germline, CDR1 is SGHRS, CDR2 YFSETQ. The CDR3 nucleotides are TGCGCCAGCAGCTTCGTTGGACAGGGCCCGGAAAAACTGTTTTTT. This encodes CASSFVGQGPEKLFF.

This chain uses TRBV9 with TRBJ2-1, with 7 bases aligning to TRBD2. Germline values: CDR1 SGDLS, CDR2 YYNGEE. V was clipped by 0 bases and J by 4 bases; unmatched bases: 10. The CDR3 length is 17 residues. The CDR3 DNA reads TGTGCCAGCAGCGTAGCTTCGGCGCGGGAGATTTACAATGAGCAGTTCTTC. Protein product: CASSVASAREIYNEQFF.

This sequence joins TRBV30 and TRBJ2-7; D is ambiguous. Trimming left V 0 bases short and J 6 bases short, with 9 bases between. CDR1 and CDR2 (germline): GTSNPN, SVGIG (reference sequence). The CDR3 totals 12 residues. The CDR3, as DNA: TGTGCCTGGAGTGTGGCTGGGCTCGAGCAGTACTTC. It translates to CAWSVAGLEQYF.

The chain recombines TRBV18 with TRBJ2-2; 7 nucleotides line up with TRBD1. This CDR3 has 16 residues. Per germline, CDR1 KGHSH and CDR2 LQKENI. V shed 2 bases and J 6 bases; nucleotides not matched to a gene: 9. The CDR3, as DNA: TGTGCCAGCTCACCAAACAGGGGTCCCGTCCCCGGGGAGCTGTTTTTT. It translates to CASSPNRGPVPGELFF.

The J gene is TRBJ2-3, the V gene TRBV29-1; 10 bases align to TRBD2. The germline V gene encodes CDR1 SQVTM and CDR2 ANQGSEA. CDR3 size: 13 residues. The V and J ends lost 4 bases and 6 bases, in that order; junction bases with no gene match: 4. Here the CDR3 reads CSVASGSSDTQYF. As DNA, the CDR3 is TGCAGCGTTGCTAGCGGGAGTTCGGATACGCAGTATTTT.

The chain carries TRBV7-9 and TRBJ2-2, with 12 bases that match TRBD2. V shed 4 bases, J shed 3 bases, and the junction held 6 bases outside the gene matches. The CDR3 is 17 amino acids. In germline, CDR1 is SEHNR, CDR2 FQNEAQ (reference sequence). The CDR3 DNA follows: TGTGCCAGCAGCTCTGCTAGCGGGAGGGTTGACACCGGGGAGCTGTTTTTT. It encodes CASSSASGRVDTGELFF.

The chain links TRBV18 to TRBJ2-7; 14 bases align to TRBD2. CDR1 KGHSH and CDR2 LQKENI come from the germline V gene. V gave up 5 bases and J gave up 1 base; unmatched junction bases: 4. This CDR3 region has 16 residues. CDR3 in DNA: TGTGCCAGCTCAGGGGGACTAGCGGGAGAGTCCTACGAGCAGTACTTC. Encoded protein: CASSGGLAGESYEQYF.